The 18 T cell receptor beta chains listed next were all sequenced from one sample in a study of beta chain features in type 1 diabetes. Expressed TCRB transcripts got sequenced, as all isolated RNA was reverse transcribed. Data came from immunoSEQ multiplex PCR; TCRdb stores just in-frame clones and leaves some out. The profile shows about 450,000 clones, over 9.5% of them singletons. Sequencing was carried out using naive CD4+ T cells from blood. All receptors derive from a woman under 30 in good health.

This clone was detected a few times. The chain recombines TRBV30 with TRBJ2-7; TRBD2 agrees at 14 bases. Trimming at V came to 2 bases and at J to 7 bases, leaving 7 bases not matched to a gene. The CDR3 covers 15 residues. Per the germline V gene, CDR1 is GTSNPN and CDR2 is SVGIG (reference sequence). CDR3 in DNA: TGTGCCTGGAGTTCGACTAGCGGGAGGGCTGAAGAGCAGTACTTC. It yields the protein CAWSSTSGRAEEQYF.

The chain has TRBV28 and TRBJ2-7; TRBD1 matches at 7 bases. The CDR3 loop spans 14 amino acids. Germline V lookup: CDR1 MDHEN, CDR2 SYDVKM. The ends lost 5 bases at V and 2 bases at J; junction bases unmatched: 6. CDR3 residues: CASSPGQPPYEQYV. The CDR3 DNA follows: TGTGCCAGCAGTCCGGGACAGCCTCCCTACGAGCAGTACGTC.

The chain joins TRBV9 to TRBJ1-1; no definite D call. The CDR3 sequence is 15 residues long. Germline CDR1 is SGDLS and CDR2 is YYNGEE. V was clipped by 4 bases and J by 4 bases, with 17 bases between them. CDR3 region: CASSRAFGTSTEAFF. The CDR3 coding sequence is TGTGCCAGCAGCCGCGCATTTGGAACGAGCACTGAAGCTTTCTTT. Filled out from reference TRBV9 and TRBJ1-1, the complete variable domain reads DSGVTQTPKHLITATGQRVTLRCSPRSGDLSVYWYQQSLDQGLQFLIQYYNGEERAKGNILERFSAQQFPDLHSELNLSSLELGDSALYFCASSRAFGTSTEAFFGQGTRLTVV.

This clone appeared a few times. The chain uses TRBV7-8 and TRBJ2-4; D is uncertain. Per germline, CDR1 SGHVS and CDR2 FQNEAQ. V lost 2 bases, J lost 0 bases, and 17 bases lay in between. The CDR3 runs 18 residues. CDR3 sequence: CASSLSFSPSVAKNIQYF. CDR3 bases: TGTGCCAGCAGCTTAAGTTTTTCACCTTCTGTAGCCAAAAACATTCAGTACTTC.

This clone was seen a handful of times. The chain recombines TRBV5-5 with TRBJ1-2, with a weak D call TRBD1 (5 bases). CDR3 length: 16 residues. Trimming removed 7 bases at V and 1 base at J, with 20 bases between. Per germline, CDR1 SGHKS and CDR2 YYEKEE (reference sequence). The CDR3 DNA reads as TGTGCCAGCCGAAACCCCGGGGCAGCTCGTAACTATGGCTACACCTTC. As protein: CASRNPGAARNYGYTF.

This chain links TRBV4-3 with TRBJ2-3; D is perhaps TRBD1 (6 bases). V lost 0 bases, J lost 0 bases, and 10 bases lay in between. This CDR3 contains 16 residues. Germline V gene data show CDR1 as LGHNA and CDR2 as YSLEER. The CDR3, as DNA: TGCGCCAGCAGCCAAGAAGGGGGATACAGCACAGATACGCAGTATTTT. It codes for CASSQEGGYSTDTQYF.

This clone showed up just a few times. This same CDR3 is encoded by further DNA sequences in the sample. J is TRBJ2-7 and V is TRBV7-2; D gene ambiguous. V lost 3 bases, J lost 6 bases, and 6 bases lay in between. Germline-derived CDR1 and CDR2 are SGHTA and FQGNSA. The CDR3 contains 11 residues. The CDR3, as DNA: TGTGCCAGCAGCTTGGTCTCCGAGCAGTACTTC. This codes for CASSLVSEQYF.

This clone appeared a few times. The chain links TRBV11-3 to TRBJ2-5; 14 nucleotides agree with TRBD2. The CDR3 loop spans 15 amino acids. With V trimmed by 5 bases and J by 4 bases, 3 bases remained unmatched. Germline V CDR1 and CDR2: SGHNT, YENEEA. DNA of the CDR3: TGTGCCAGCAGCCGACTAGCGGGAGGGAGAGAGACCCAGTACTTC. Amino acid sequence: CASSRLAGGRETQYF.

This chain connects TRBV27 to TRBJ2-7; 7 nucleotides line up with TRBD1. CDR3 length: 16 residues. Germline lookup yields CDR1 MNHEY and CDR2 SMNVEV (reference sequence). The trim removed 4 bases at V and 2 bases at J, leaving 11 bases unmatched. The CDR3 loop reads CASSSFRQGNPYEQYF. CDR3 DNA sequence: TGTGCCAGCAGTTCCTTCCGACAGGGTAATCCCTACGAGCAGTACTTC.

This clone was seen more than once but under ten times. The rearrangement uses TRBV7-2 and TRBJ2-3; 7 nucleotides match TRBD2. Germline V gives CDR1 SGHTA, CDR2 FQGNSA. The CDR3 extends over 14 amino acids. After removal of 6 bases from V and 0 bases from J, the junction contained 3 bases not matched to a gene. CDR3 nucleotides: TGTGCCAGCAGATGGCGGGGGAGCACAGATACGCAGTATTTT. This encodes CASRWRGSTDTQYF.

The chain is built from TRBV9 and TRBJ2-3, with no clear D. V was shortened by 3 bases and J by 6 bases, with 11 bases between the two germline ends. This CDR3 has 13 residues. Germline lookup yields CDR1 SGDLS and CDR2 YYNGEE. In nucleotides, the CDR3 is TGTGCCAGCAGCGCGACCTCACAGGATACGCAGTATTTT. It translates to CASSATSQDTQYF.

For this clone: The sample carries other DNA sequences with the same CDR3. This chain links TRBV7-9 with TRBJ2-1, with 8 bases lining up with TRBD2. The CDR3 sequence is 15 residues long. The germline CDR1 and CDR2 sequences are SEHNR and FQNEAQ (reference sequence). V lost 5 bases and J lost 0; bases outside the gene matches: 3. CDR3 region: CASSPRGGSYNEQFF. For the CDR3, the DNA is TGTGCCAGCAGCCCACGGGGGGGCTCCTACAATGAGCAGTTCTTC.

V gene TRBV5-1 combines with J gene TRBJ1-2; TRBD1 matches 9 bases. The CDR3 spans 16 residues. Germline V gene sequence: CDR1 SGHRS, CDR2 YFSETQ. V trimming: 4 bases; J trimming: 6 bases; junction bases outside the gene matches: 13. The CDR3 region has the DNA TGCGCCAGCAGCCGCGAACGGGACAGGGACCAGGATGGCTACACCTTC. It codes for CASSRERDRDQDGYTF.

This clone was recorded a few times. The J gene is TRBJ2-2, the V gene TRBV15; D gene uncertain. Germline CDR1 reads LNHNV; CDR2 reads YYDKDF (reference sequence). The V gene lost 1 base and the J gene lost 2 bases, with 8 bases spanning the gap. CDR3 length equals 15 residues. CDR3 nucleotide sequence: TGTGCCACCAGCAGAGGTGACCGAAACACCGGGGAGCTGTTTTTT. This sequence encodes CATSRGDRNTGELFF.

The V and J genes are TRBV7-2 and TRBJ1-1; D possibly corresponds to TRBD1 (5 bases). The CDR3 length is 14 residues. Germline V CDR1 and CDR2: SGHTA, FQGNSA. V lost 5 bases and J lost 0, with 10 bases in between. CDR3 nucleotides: TGTGCCAGCAGCCCCAGGGTCATGAACACTGAAGCTTTCTTT. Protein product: CASSPRVMNTEAFF. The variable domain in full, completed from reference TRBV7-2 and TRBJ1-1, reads GAGVSQSPSNKVTEKGKDVELRCDPISGHTALYWYRQSLGQGLEFLIYFQGNSAPDKSGLPSDRFSAERTGGSVSTLTIQRTQQEDSAVYLCASSPRVMNTEAFFGQGTRLTVV.

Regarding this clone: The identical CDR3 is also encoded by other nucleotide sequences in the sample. CDR3 loop: CASSVLGQGSEKLFF. CDR3 nucleotide sequence: TGTGCCAGCAGCGTCCTGGGACAGGGGTCTGAAAAACTGTTTTTT. This sequence joins TRBV9 and TRBJ1-4; 10 bases are shared with TRBD1. From germline, CDR1 is SGDLS and CDR2 YYNGEE. J lost 7 bases, V lost 2 bases, and 5 bases had no gene match. The CDR3 covers 15 residues.

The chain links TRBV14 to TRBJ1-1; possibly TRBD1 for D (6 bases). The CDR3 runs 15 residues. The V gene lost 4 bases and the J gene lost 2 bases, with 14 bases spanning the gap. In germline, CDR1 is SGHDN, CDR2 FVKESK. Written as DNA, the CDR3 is TGTGCCAGCAGCCCCAGGACAGCACCCAACACTGAAGCTTTCTTT. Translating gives CASSPRTAPNTEAFF.

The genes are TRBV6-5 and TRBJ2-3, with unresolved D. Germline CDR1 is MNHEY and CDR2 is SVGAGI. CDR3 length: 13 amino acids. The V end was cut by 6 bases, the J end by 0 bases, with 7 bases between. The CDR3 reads CASSKLSTDTQYF. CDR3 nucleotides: TGTGCCAGCAGCAAATTAAGCACAGATACGCAGTATTTT.